Listed here are 5 T cell receptor beta chains from one sample, sequenced in a study of response to subunit inactivated influenza vaccine. TCRdb re-analysed the RT-PCR reads in MiXCR, keeping a single row per CDR3 protein. The table lists 600,000 to 700,000 distinct CDR3 sequences, approximately 15% of them singletons. Here the sequenced sample was PBMCs from blood, taken less than 15 days before vaccination. These receptors all come from a man in his fifties or sixties who received an inactivated influenza vaccine.

V gene TRBV15 combines with J gene TRBJ2-2; no reliable D call. The CDR3 loop spans 14 amino acids. CDR1 LNHNV and CDR2 YYDKDF come from the germline V gene (reference sequence). With 3 bases removed from V and 1 base from J, the gap between germline ends came to 6 bases. The CDR3 DNA is TGTGCCACCAGCAGTGTGTTGAACACCGGGGAGCTGTTTTTT. Its translation: CATSSVLNTGELFF.

About this clonotype itself: Since a much larger clone is just one base distant, this may be a read error. This sequence joins TRBV28 and TRBJ2-2; 11 nucleotides match TRBD2. With V trimmed by 3 bases and J by 4 bases, 7 bases remained unmatched. The CDR3 length is 17 residues. The V gene's germline CDR1 is MDHEN and CDR2 SYDVKM. CDR3 in amino acids: CASSFFVAGGLTGELFF. CDR3 DNA: TGTGCCAGCAGTTTCTTTGTAGCGGGAGGGCTCACCGGGGAGCTGTTTTTT. The complete variable domain, with remaining parts taken from reference TRBV28 and TRBJ2-2, reads DVKVTQSSRYLVKRTGEKVFLECVQDMDHENMFWYRQDPGLGLRLIYFSYDVKMKEKGDIPEGYSVSREKKERFSLILESASTNQTSMYLCASSFFVAGGLTGELFFGEGSRLTVL.

This clonotype was found a few times. The chain uses TRBV20-1 and TRBJ1-5; D gene unclear. The CDR3 covers 14 residues. CDR1 and CDR2 (germline): DFQATT, SNEGSKA (reference sequence). V lost 6 bases and J 0 bases, leaving 12 bases between the germline ends. In DNA, the CDR3 is TGCAGTGCCGCGGACGGTAATAGCAATCAGCCCCAGCATTTT. Its protein is CSAADGNSNQPQHF.

V and J are TRBV20-1 and TRBJ2-1; TRBD2 aligns across 8 bases. CDR1 is DFQATT, CDR2 SNEGSKA, per germline (reference sequence). The CDR3 is 16 amino acids. V lost 0 bases, J lost 5 bases, and 9 bases stayed unmatched. In DNA, the CDR3 is TGCAGTGCTAGAGAGGGACTAGTGGATTTAGACAATGAGCAGTTCTTC. Residues: CSAREGLVDLDNEQFF.

This clonotype was detected a few times. In nucleotides, the CDR3 is TGTGCCAGCAGTCAGAGACAGGGGAGGAAGTACTACGAGCAGTACTTC. Amino acid sequence: CASSQRQGRKYYEQYF. V usage is TRBV6-2 or TRBV6-3 and J usage is TRBJ2-7; TRBD1 agrees at 8 bases. Trimming at V came to 5 bases and at J to 3 bases, leaving 12 bases not matched to a gene. The CDR3 is 16 residues long. The germline gives CDR1 MNHEY, CDR2 SVGEGT.